This TCR beta chain appears in the sequencing data of a study of a mutant IDH1 vaccine in newly diagnosed glioma. Study summary: In some groups vaccination began 4-6 weeks post-radiotherapy; others received it with temozolomide.

This table comes from immunoSEQ multiplex PCR, and its TCRdb copy is limited to in-frame clones, with some not included. The data show tens of thousands of clones, approximately 91% seen once. This clone was seen just once. No antigen is known for it. Study conclusions and caveats: Changes to the top peripheral T cell clonotypes appeared unrelated to pseudoprogression.

The V and J ends lost 7 bases and 3 bases, in that order; junction bases with no gene match: 11. Germline V gene lookup returns CDR1 MDHEN and CDR2 SYDVKM. The CDR3 loop spans 15 amino acids. Time point indicated: week 5, during vaccination. In the vaccine, a single dose held 300 ug of the mutant IDH1 20-mer peptide, along with topical imiquimod. The chain uses TRBV28 and TRBJ2-5; 7 positions agree with TRBD2. The input for sequencing was PBMCs, taken from a glioma patient whose treatment included an IDH1 peptide vaccine. This clonotype originated in a man aged 50 to 59 with glioma. CDR3 nucleotides: TGTGCCAGCACCCCCTTAGGTGCGGGAGAAGAGACCCAGTACTTC. It codes for CASTPLGAGEETQYF. Full variable domain (outside the CDR3, taken from reference TRBV28 and TRBJ2-5): DVKVTQSSRYLVKRTGEKVFLECVQDMDHENMFWYRQDPGLGLRLIYFSYDVKMKEKGDIPEGYSVSREKKERFSLILESASTNQTSMYLCASTPLGAGEETQYFGPGTRLLVL.